The clone carrying this TCR beta chain was seen a handful of times. TCRdb reprocessed the 5' RACE reads via MiXCR and lists one record per CDR3 protein. The data show 300,000 to 400,000 distinct CDR3 sequences, around 8.1% seen once. This entry is derived from a study of T cells after yellow fever vaccination. V lost 3 bases, J lost 6 bases, and 9 bases lay in between. The CDR3 is 12 residues long. Germline V gives CDR1 ENHRY, CDR2 SYGVKD. The V call is TRBV10-3, the J call TRBJ2-7; possibly TRBD2 for D (7 bases). Specimen: PBMCs, collected about 49 days after the first yellow fever vaccination. The clonotype was recovered from a man younger than 35 who received the YFV17D yellow fever vaccine. The CDR3: CAISEGGAEQYV. The CDR3 coding sequence is TGTGCCATCAGTGAAGGGGGGGCCGAGCAGTACGTC.